Listed below are T cell receptor beta chains from one sample, sequenced in a study of response to subunit inactivated influenza vaccine. Via MiXCR, TCRdb re-called the RT-PCR reads, giving one row per CDR3 protein. This sample has about 570,000 distinct CDR3 sequences, with approximately 10% found just once. The sample was also reused in another study, on T cells expressing NK-cell markers.

Material: PBMCs from blood, obtained on the day of vaccination. Receptors were obtained from a man aged 45-65 years who received an inactivated influenza vaccine. Each CDR3 is given with its conserved first and last residue. A D gene is named only where the DNA matches it firmly. Where a row states a size, it is once, few, many or the class of an expanded clone; other rows omit it.

v_call: TRBV20-1; d_call: TRBD2; clone_size: .; j_call: TRBJ2-1; cdr3_aa: CSARDPTSGRASEQFF; cdr3_nt: TGCAGTGCTAGAGATCCGACTAGCGGGAGGGCCTCTGAGCAGTTCTTC
v_call: TRBV12-3/TRBV12-4; d_call: .; clone_size: few; j_call: TRBJ2-7; cdr3_aa: CASSATGTPSYEQYF; cdr3_nt: TGTGCCAGCAGTGCCACCGGGACACCCTCCTACGAGCAGTACTTC
v_call: TRBV28; d_call: .; clone_size: few; j_call: TRBJ2-5; cdr3_aa: CASSFGWQETQYF; cdr3_nt: TGTGCCAGCAGTTTCGGGTGGCAAGAGACCCAGTACTTC
v_call: TRBV30; d_call: .; clone_size: few; j_call: TRBJ1-1; cdr3_aa: CAWSQGLGTEAFF; cdr3_nt: TGTGCCTGGAGCCAGGGACTGGGCACTGAAGCTTTCTTT
v_call: TRBV6-5; d_call: .; clone_size: few; j_call: TRBJ1-6; cdr3_aa: CASSYSQSSYNSPLHF; cdr3_nt: TGTGCCAGCAGTTACTCACAGAGCTCCTATAATTCACCCCTCCACTTT
v_call: TRBV28; d_call: TRBD1; clone_size: few; j_call: TRBJ2-5; cdr3_aa: CASSSTGGQETQYF; cdr3_nt: TGTGCCAGCAGTTCTACAGGGGGGCAAGAGACCCAGTACTTC
v_call: TRBV5-1; d_call: .; clone_size: .; j_call: TRBJ2-2; cdr3_aa: CASSLETGVQGELFF; cdr3_nt: TGCGCCAGCAGCTTGGAAACGGGCGTCCAAGGGGAGCTGTTTTTT
v_call: TRBV6-2/TRBV6-3; d_call: .; clone_size: .; j_call: TRBJ2-1; cdr3_aa: CASSLQRLGNEQFF; cdr3_nt: TGTGCCAGCAGTCTGCAGCGCCTCGGAAATGAGCAGTTCTTC
v_call: TRBV10-3; d_call: TRBD1; clone_size: .; j_call: TRBJ2-1; cdr3_aa: CAIRDRATVDEQFF; cdr3_nt: TGTGCCATCAGGGACAGGGCGACTGTCGATGAGCAGTTCTTC
v_call: TRBV30; d_call: .; clone_size: .; j_call: TRBJ1-1; cdr3_aa: CAWSHTGSSEAFF; cdr3_nt: TGTGCCTGGAGTCATACAGGGAGTTCTGAAGCTTTCTTT
v_call: TRBV27; d_call: TRBD2; clone_size: few; j_call: TRBJ2-1; cdr3_aa: CASRSSGRTYNEQFF; cdr3_nt: TGTGCCAGCAGGTCTAGCGGGAGGACCTACAATGAGCAGTTCTTC
v_call: TRBV4-3; d_call: TRBD1; clone_size: .; j_call: TRBJ2-3; cdr3_aa: CASSQDRGPADTQYF; cdr3_nt: TGCGCCAGCAGCCAAGACAGGGGGCCCGCAGATACGCAGTATTTT
v_call: TRBV9; d_call: .; clone_size: few; j_call: TRBJ2-2; cdr3_aa: CASTPALNTGELFF; cdr3_nt: TGTGCCAGCACCCCCGCCCTGAACACCGGGGAGCTGTTTTTT
v_call: TRBV10-3; d_call: .; clone_size: few; j_call: TRBJ2-7; cdr3_aa: CAINTQGQNSYEQYF; cdr3_nt: TGTGCCATCAATACTCAGGGGCAAAATTCCTACGAGCAGTACTTC
v_call: TRBV11-2; d_call: .; clone_size: .; j_call: TRBJ2-7; cdr3_aa: CASSLVVGEDHEQYF; cdr3_nt: TGTGCCAGCAGCTTAGTGGTGGGGGAGGACCACGAGCAGTACTTC
v_call: TRBV28; d_call: TRBD1; clone_size: few; j_call: TRBJ2-1; cdr3_aa: CASSFIGQGWNEQFF; cdr3_nt: TGTGCCAGCAGTTTTATAGGACAGGGGTGGAATGAGCAGTTCTTC
v_call: TRBV28; d_call: .; clone_size: .; j_call: TRBJ1-6; cdr3_aa: CASNTVLNSPLHF; cdr3_nt: TGTGCCAGCAATACAGTCTTAAATTCACCCCTCCACTTT
v_call: TRBV27; d_call: TRBD1; clone_size: many; j_call: TRBJ1-6; cdr3_aa: CASSLGQDNSPLHF; cdr3_nt: TGTGCCAGCAGTTTGGGACAGGATAATTCACCCCTCCACTTT
v_call: TRBV27; d_call: .; clone_size: few; j_call: TRBJ2-2; cdr3_aa: CASSLSTPNTGELFF; cdr3_nt: TGTGCCAGCAGTTTAAGCACTCCTAACACCGGGGAGCTGTTTTTT
v_call: TRBV24-1; d_call: .; clone_size: .; j_call: TRBJ2-3; cdr3_aa: CATSDPQSTDTQYF; cdr3_nt: TGTGCCACCAGTGATCCTCAAAGCACAGATACGCAGTATTTT
v_call: TRBV7-2; d_call: TRBD2; clone_size: .; j_call: TRBJ2-3; cdr3_aa: CASSSVSGRVGDTQYF; cdr3_nt: TGTGCCAGCAGCTCGGTTAGCGGGAGAGTTGGAGATACGCAGTATTTT
v_call: TRBV4-3; d_call: .; clone_size: .; j_call: TRBJ2-2; cdr3_aa: CASSQGNSNTGELFF; cdr3_nt: TGCGCCAGCAGCCAGGGGAATTCGAACACCGGGGAGCTGTTTTTT
v_call: TRBV12-3/TRBV12-4; d_call: .; clone_size: many; j_call: TRBJ2-2; cdr3_aa: CASGRQNTGELFF; cdr3_nt: TGTGCCTCTGGGCGGCAAAACACCGGGGAGCTGTTTTTT
v_call: TRBV3-1; d_call: TRBD2; clone_size: .; j_call: TRBJ2-2; cdr3_aa: CASSQDRKGRGGTGELFF; cdr3_nt: TGTGCCAGCAGCCAAGACCGAAAAGGGCGCGGGGGCACCGGGGAGCTGTTTTTT
v_call: TRBV15; d_call: .; clone_size: few; j_call: TRBJ2-5; cdr3_aa: CATSRDRGGGETQYF; cdr3_nt: TGTGCCACCAGCAGAGATCGGGGTGGGGGGGAGACCCAGTACTTC
v_call: TRBV12-5; d_call: TRBD1; clone_size: few; j_call: TRBJ2-3; cdr3_aa: CASGRTGETGTQYF; cdr3_nt: TGTGCTAGTGGTCGGACAGGGGAGACGGGTACGCAGTATTTT
v_call: TRBV7-9; d_call: TRBD2; clone_size: few; j_call: TRBJ2-1; cdr3_aa: CASTIAGGEDEQFF; cdr3_nt: TGTGCCAGCACCATAGCGGGAGGGGAAGATGAGCAGTTCTTC
v_call: TRBV7-9; d_call: .; clone_size: few; j_call: TRBJ2-1; cdr3_aa: CASSLGGLYYNEQFF; cdr3_nt: TGTGCCAGCAGCCTTGGGGGATTATATTACAATGAGCAGTTCTTC
v_call: TRBV4-1; d_call: .; clone_size: .; j_call: TRBJ2-7; cdr3_aa: CASSQDAQGNYEQYF; cdr3_nt: TGCGCCAGCAGCCAAGACGCCCAGGGGAACTACGAGCAGTACTTC
v_call: TRBV20-1; d_call: TRBD2; clone_size: few; j_call: TRBJ2-3; cdr3_aa: CSATGLAGAFADTQYF; cdr3_nt: TGCAGTGCAACGGGACTAGCGGGAGCTTTTGCAGATACGCAGTATTTT
v_call: TRBV20-1; d_call: .; clone_size: .; j_call: TRBJ2-5; cdr3_aa: CSATLRGFQETQYF; cdr3_nt: TGCAGTGCTACCCTCCGGGGCTTCCAAGAGACCCAGTACTTC
v_call: TRBV2; d_call: .; clone_size: .; j_call: TRBJ2-1; cdr3_aa: CASSSGAGQFF; cdr3_nt: TGTGCCAGCAGTTCAGGGGCCGGGCAGTTCTTC
v_call: TRBV5-6; d_call: .; clone_size: few; j_call: TRBJ2-3; cdr3_aa: CASSARQSRDTQYF; cdr3_nt: TGTGCCAGCAGCGCAAGACAGTCAAGAGATACGCAGTATTTT
v_call: TRBV5-1; d_call: .; clone_size: .; j_call: TRBJ2-7; cdr3_aa: CASSNGDLRNEQYF; cdr3_nt: TGCGCCAGCAGTAATGGGGATCTACGGAACGAGCAGTACTTC
v_call: TRBV4-3; d_call: TRBD1; clone_size: few; j_call: TRBJ1-4; cdr3_aa: CASSQAEGAIGEKLFF; cdr3_nt: TGCGCCAGCAGCCAAGCTGAGGGGGCGATCGGTGAAAAACTGTTTTTT
v_call: TRBV5-6; d_call: .; clone_size: few; j_call: TRBJ1-1; cdr3_aa: CASRQRQGGTEAFF; cdr3_nt: TGTGCCAGCAGGCAGAGGCAGGGTGGCACTGAAGCTTTCTTT
v_call: TRBV12-3/TRBV12-4; d_call: .; clone_size: few; j_call: TRBJ2-2; cdr3_aa: CASSLAPRLVLTGSSGELFF; cdr3_nt: TGTGCCAGCAGTTTAGCCCCGCGTCTGGTTCTTACGGGGTCTAGCGGGGAGCTGTTTTTT
v_call: TRBV19; d_call: .; clone_size: once; j_call: TRBJ1-2; cdr3_aa: CASSMSGGDYGYTF; cdr3_nt: TGTGCCAGTAGTATGTCGGGGGGCGACTATGGCTACACCTTC
v_call: TRBV29-1; d_call: .; clone_size: .; j_call: TRBJ2-7; cdr3_aa: CSVGRLFSREQYF; cdr3_nt: TGCAGCGTTGGTCGCCTATTTTCCCGCGAGCAGTACTTC
v_call: TRBV2; d_call: .; clone_size: few; j_call: TRBJ2-1; cdr3_aa: CASSERLNEQFF; cdr3_nt: TGTGCCAGCAGTGAACGGCTCAATGAGCAGTTCTTC
v_call: TRBV12-3/TRBV12-4; d_call: TRBD2; clone_size: .; j_call: TRBJ2-3; cdr3_aa: CASSFREGRGTDTQYF; cdr3_nt: TGTGCCAGCAGTTTTCGGGAGGGCCGGGGCACAGATACGCAGTATTTT
v_call: TRBV6-1; d_call: .; clone_size: .; j_call: TRBJ2-7; cdr3_aa: CASSTGSPSYEQYF; cdr3_nt: TGTGCCAGCAGCACGGGATCTCCGTCCTACGAGCAGTACTTC
v_call: TRBV24-1; d_call: TRBD2; clone_size: many; j_call: TRBJ2-1; cdr3_aa: CATSDAGTSGSEQFF; cdr3_nt: TGTGCCACCAGTGATGCCGGGACTAGCGGGAGTGAGCAGTTCTTC
v_call: TRBV15; d_call: TRBD2; clone_size: many; j_call: TRBJ2-3; cdr3_aa: CATSRVSGAGDTQYF; cdr3_nt: TGTGCCACCAGCAGAGTTAGCGGGGCAGGAGATACGCAGTATTTT
v_call: TRBV18; d_call: .; clone_size: .; j_call: TRBJ2-1; cdr3_aa: CASSPETVTYNEQFF; cdr3_nt: TGTGCCAGCTCACCTGAGACAGTCACCTACAATGAGCAGTTCTTC
v_call: TRBV20-1; d_call: TRBD2; clone_size: many; j_call: TRBJ2-1; cdr3_aa: CSARGTSVYNEQFF; cdr3_nt: TGCAGTGCTAGAGGGACTAGCGTGTACAATGAGCAGTTCTTC
v_call: TRBV7-6; d_call: TRBD2; clone_size: .; j_call: TRBJ2-3; cdr3_aa: CASSSLGGWSNTQYF; cdr3_nt: TGTGCCAGCAGCTCCCTCGGGGGGTGGTCGAATACGCAGTATTTT
v_call: TRBV11-2; d_call: .; clone_size: many; j_call: TRBJ2-3; cdr3_aa: CASSVGNTDTQYF; cdr3_nt: TGTGCCAGCAGCGTCGGGAACACAGATACGCAGTATTTT
v_call: TRBV5-1; d_call: .; clone_size: many; j_call: TRBJ1-2; cdr3_aa: CASSLDVGGYGYTF; cdr3_nt: TGCGCCAGCAGCTTGGATGTAGGGGGATATGGCTACACCTTC
v_call: TRBV20-1; d_call: .; clone_size: few; j_call: TRBJ2-1; cdr3_aa: CSARDPLVHLDLEYNEQFF; cdr3_nt: TGCAGTGCTAGAGATCCCCTAGTGCACCTAGACCTTGAATACAATGAGCAGTTCTTC
v_call: TRBV29-1; d_call: .; clone_size: few; j_call: TRBJ2-1; cdr3_aa: CSARGSQGFGEQFF; cdr3_nt: TGCAGCGCGAGGGGATCTCAGGGCTTTGGTGAGCAGTTCTTC
v_call: TRBV11-2; d_call: TRBD2; clone_size: .; j_call: TRBJ2-3; cdr3_aa: CASATTSGSPDTQYF; cdr3_nt: TGTGCCTCGGCGACGACTAGCGGGAGCCCAGATACGCAGTATTTT
v_call: TRBV5-1; d_call: .; clone_size: .; j_call: TRBJ2-6; cdr3_aa: CASSLGSIRSSGANVLTF; cdr3_nt: TGCGCCAGCAGCTTGGGGTCGATAAGGAGCTCTGGGGCCAACGTCCTGACTTTC